The source of this T cell receptor (beta chain) is a study of T-cell memory formation after mild COVID-19. In this sample, this clonotype turned up a few times. TCRdb independently ran MiXCR on the 5' RACE reads; one entry per CDR3 protein. The data show under 650,000 distinct CDR3 sequences, with roughly 18% seen just once and 9.5% to 15% held by the top ten. V trimming: 4 bases; J trimming: 8 bases; junction bases outside the gene matches: 9. Germline-derived CDR1 and CDR2 are SGHRS and YFSETQ. CDR3 length: 14 residues. The source material was PBMCs or a T cell subset sorted from them (not recorded which). The rearrangement links TRBV5-1 to TRBJ1-2, with TRBD1 identical over 9 bases. The sequence was obtained from an adult woman who had mild COVID-19 (a few samples of this study predate the infection). Cell type and time point are not known. The CDR3 here is CASSPDRDRDGYTF. The CDR3 DNA reads as TGCGCCAGCAGCCCAGACCGGGACAGGGACGGCTACACCTTC.